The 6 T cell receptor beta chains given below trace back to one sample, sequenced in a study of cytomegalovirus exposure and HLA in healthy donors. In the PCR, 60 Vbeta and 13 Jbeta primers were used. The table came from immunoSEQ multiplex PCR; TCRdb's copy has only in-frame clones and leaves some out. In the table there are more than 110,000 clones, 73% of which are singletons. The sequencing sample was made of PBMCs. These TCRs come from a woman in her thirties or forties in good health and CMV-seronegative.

CDR3 bases: TGTGCCAGCAGCTTGGTTGGGGGGATGAACACTGAAGCTTTCTTT. This codes for CASSLVGGMNTEAFF. The chain has TRBV5-4 and TRBJ1-1, with D tentatively TRBD1 (5 bases). Between the trimmed V and J ends, which lost 0 bases and 0 bases, there was a span of 9 bases. From germline, CDR1 is SGHNT and CDR2 YYREEE (reference sequence). This CDR3 contains 15 residues. Full variable domain (outside the CDR3, taken from reference TRBV5-4 and TRBJ1-1): ETGVTQSPTHLIKTRGQQVTLRCSSQSGHNTVSWYQQALGQGPQFIFQYYREEENGRGNFPPRFSGLQFPNYSSELNVNALELDDSALYLCASSLVGGMNTEAFFGQGTRLTVV.

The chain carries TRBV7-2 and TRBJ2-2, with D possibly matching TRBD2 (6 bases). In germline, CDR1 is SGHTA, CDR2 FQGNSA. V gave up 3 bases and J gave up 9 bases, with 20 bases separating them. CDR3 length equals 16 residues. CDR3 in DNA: TGTGCCAGCAGCTTCCCGACTAGGGCATTCGCCAGGGAGCTGTTTTTT. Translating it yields CASSFPTRAFARELFF. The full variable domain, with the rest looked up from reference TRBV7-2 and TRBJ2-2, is GAGVSQSPSNKVTEKGKDVELRCDPISGHTALYWYRQSLGQGLEFLIYFQGNSAPDKSGLPSDRFSAERTGGSVSTLTIQRTQQEDSAVYLCASSFPTRAFARELFFGEGSRLTVL.

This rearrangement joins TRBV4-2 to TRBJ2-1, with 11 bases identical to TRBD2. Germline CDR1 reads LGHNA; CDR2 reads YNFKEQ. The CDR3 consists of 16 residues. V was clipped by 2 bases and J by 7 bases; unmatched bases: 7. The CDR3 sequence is CASSQLSGGAGNEQFF. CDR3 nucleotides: TGTGCCAGCAGCCAACTTAGCGGGGGGGCTGGAAATGAGCAGTTCTTC.

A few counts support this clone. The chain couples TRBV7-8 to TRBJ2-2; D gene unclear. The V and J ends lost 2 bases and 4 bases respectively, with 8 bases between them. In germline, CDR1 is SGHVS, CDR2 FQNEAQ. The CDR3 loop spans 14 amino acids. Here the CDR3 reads CASSLLVITGELFF. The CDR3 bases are TGTGCCAGCAGCTTATTAGTAATCACCGGGGAGCTGTTTTTT.

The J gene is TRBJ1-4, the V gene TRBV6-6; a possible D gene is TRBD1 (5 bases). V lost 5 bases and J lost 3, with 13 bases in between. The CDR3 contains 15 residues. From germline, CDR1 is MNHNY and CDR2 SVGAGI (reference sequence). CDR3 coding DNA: TGTGCCAGCAGTACTTTGACAGCAGCTAATGAAAAACTGTTTTTT. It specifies CASSTLTAANEKLFF.

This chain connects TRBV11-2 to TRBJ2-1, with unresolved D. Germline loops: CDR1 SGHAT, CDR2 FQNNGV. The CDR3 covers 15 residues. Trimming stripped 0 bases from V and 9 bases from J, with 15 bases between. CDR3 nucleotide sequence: TGTGCCAGCAGCTTAGAATTCAGGTCCCGGTCTGAGCAGTTCTTC. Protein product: CASSLEFRSRSEQFF. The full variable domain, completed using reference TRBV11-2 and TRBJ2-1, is EAGVAQSPRYKIIEKRQSVAFWCNPISGHATLYWYQQILGQGPKLLIQFQNNGVVDDSQLPKDRFSAERLKGVDSTLKIQPAKLEDSAVYLCASSLEFRSRSEQFFGPGTRLTVL.